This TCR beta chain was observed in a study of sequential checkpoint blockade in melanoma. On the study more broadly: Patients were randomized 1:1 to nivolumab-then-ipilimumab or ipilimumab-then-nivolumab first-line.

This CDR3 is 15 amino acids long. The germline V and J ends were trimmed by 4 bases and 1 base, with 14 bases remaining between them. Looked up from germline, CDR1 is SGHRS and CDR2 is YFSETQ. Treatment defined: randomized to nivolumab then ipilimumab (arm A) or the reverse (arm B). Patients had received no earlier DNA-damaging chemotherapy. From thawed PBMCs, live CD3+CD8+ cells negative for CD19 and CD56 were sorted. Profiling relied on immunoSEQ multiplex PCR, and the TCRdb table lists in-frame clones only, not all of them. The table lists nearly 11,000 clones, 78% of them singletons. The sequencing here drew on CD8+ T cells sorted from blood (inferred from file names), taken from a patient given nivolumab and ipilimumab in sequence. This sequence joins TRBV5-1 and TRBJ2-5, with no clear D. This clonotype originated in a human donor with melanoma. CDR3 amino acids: CASSLYPQVQETQYF. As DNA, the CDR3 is TGCGCCAGCAGCCTATACCCCCAGGTCCAAGAGACCCAGTACTTC.